This TCR beta chain was sequenced for a study of T cell responses to AZD1222 COVID-19 vaccine. Study observations and caveats: Spike-specific TCR depth and breadth grew after two AZD1222 doses.

As to this clone: Its antigen remains unidentified.

The V gene's germline CDR1 is PRHDT and CDR2 FYEKMQ (reference sequence). The CDR3 extends over 15 amino acids. V shed 5 bases and J 3 bases; nucleotides not matched to a gene: 6. Repertoires were generated with immunoSEQ multiplex PCR, while TCRdb's copy carries only in-frame clones and drops some. The data contain 150,000 to 160,000 clones, approximately 91% of them singletons. The receptor comes from an adult who had recovered from COVID-19. The source was peripheral blood, collected after recovery from COVID-19. J is TRBJ1-1 and V is TRBV13; TRBD1 matches 10 bases. The CDR3 protein is CASSKTGGADTEAFF. The CDR3 DNA follows: TGTGCCAGCAGCAAGACAGGGGGCGCGGACACTGAAGCTTTCTTT.